This TCR beta chain was profiled in a study of control samples from healthy donors and cancer patients. The CDR3 loop spans 14 amino acids. Looked up from germline, CDR1 is SGDLS and CDR2 is YYNGEE. V trimming: 4 bases; J trimming: 9 bases; junction bases outside the gene matches: 9. TCRdb's copy holds only in-frame clones and misses some; the assay was immunoSEQ multiplex PCR. The sample has some 82,000 clones, 75% to 85% seen once. The receptor was derived from a man in his sixties with head and neck cancer. The sequencing sample was made of PBMCs. The V call is TRBV9, the J call TRBJ2-1; TRBD2 matches 8 bases. The CDR3 is CASSSQLAEGEQFF. For the CDR3, the DNA is TGTGCCAGCAGCTCTCAACTAGCGGAAGGTGAGCAGTTCTTC.